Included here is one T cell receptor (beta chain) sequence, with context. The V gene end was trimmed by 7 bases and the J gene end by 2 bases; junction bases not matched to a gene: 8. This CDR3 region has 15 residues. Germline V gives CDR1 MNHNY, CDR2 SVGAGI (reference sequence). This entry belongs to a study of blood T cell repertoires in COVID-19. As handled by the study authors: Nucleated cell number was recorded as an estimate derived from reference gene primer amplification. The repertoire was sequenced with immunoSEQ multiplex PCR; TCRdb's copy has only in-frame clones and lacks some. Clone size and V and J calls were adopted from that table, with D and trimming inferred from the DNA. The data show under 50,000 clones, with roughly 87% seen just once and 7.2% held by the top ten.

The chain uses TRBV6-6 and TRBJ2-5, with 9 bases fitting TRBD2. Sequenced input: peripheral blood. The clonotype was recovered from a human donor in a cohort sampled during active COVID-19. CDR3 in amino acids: CASTRSGGTQETQYF. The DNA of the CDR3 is TGTGCCAGCACCAGGAGCGGGGGGACTCAAGAGACCCAGTACTTC.